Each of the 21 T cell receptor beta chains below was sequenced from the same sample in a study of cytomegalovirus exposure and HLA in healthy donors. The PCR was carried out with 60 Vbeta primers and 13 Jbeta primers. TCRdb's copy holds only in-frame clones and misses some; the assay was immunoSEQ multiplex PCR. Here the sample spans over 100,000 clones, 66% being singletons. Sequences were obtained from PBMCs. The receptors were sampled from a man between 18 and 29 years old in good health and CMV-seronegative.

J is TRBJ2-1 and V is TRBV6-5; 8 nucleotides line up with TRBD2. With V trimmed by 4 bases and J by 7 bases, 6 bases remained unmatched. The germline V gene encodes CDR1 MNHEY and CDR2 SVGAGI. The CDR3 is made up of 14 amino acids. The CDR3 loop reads CASSFGTRRNEQFF. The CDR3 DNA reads TGTGCCAGCAGTTTCGGGACTAGAAGGAATGAGCAGTTCTTC.

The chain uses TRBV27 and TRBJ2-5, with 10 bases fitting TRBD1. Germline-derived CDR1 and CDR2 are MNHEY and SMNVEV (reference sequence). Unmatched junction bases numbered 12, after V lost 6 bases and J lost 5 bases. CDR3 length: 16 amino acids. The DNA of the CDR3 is TGTGCCAGCAGCCTAGTCTTACCGGGACAGGGGGAGACCCAGTACTTC. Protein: CASSLVLPGQGETQYF.

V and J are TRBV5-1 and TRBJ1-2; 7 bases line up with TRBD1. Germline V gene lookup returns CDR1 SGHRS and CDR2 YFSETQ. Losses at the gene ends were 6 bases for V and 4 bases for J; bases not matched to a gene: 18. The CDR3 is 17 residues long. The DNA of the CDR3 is TGCGCCAGCACCAACCGGGGGACCCCGGGACAGAGCTATGGCTACACCTTC. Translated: CASTNRGTPGQSYGYTF.

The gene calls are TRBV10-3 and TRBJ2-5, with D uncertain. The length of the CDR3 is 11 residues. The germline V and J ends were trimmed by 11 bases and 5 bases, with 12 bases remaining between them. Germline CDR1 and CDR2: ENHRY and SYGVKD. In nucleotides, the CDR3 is TGTGCCTCTCGGTCTCGGGAGACCCAGTACTTC. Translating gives CASRSRETQYF.

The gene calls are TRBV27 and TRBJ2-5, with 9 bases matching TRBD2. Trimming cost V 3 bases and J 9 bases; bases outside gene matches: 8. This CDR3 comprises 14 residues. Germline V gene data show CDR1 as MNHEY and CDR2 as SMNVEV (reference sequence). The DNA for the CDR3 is TGTGCCAGCAGTTTCGTAGCGGGAGAACCGGCCCAGTACTTC. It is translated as CASSFVAGEPAQYF.

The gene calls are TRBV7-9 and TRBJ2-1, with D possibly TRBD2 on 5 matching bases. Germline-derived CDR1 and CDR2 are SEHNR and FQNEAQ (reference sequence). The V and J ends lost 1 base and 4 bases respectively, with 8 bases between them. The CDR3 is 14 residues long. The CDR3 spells CASSLGLPYNEQFF. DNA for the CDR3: TGTGCCAGCAGCTTAGGACTACCTTACAATGAGCAGTTCTTC.

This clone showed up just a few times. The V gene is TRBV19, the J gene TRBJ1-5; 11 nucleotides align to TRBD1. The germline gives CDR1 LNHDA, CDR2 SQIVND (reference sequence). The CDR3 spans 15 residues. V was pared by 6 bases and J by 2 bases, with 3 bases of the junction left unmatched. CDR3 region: CASRRTGGGNQPQHF. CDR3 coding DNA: TGTGCCAGTAGGAGGACAGGGGGCGGCAATCAGCCCCAGCATTTT. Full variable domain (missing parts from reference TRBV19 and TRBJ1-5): DGGITQSPKYLFRKEGQNVTLSCEQNLNHDAMYWYRQDPGQGLRLIYYSQIVNDFQKGDIAEGYSVSREKKESFPLTVTSAQKNPTAFYLCASRRTGGGNQPQHFGDGTRLSIL.

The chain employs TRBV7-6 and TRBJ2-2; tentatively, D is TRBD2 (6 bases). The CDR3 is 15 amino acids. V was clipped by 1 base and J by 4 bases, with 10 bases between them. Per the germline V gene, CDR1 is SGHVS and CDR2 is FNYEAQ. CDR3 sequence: CASSLGRGVTGELFF. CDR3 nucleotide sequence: TGTGCCAGCAGCTTAGGGAGGGGCGTCACCGGGGAGCTGTTTTTT.

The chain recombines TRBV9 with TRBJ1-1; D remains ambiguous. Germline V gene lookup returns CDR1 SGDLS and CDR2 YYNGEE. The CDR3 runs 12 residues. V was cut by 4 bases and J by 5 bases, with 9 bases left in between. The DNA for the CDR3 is TGTGCCAGCAGCTCAGGTAGGACTGAAGCTTTCTTT. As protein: CASSSGRTEAFF.

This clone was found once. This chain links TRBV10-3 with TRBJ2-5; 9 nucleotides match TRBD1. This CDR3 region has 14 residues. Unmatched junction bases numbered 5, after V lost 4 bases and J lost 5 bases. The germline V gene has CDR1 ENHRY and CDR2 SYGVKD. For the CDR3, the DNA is TGTGCCATCAGTGTGGACAGGGGAGGGGAGACCCAGTACTTC. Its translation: CAISVDRGGETQYF.

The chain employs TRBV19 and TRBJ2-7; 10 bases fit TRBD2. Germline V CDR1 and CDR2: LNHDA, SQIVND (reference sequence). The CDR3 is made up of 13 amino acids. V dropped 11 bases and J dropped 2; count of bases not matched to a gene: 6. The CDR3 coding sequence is TGTGCCGTACGGGGACTAGCGACCTACGAGCAGTACTTC. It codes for CAVRGLATYEQYF.

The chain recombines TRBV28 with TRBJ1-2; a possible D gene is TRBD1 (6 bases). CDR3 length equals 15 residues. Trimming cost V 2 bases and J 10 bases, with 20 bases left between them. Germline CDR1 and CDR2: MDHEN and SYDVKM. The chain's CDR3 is CASSLMWTDSTTYTF. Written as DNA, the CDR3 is TGTGCCAGCAGTTTAATGTGGACAGATTCAACAACCTACACCTTC.

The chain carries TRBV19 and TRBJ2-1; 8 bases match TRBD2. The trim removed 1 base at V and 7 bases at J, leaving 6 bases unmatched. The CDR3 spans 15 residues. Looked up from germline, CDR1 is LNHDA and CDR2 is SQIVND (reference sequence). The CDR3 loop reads CASSIGAGARNEQFF. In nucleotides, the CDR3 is TGTGCCAGTAGTATAGGAGCGGGGGCGAGGAATGAGCAGTTCTTC.

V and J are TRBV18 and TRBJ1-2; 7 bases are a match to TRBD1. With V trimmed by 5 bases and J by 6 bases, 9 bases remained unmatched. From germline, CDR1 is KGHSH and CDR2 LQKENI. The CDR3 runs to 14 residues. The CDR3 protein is CASSTKQGRDGYTF. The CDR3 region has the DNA TGTGCCAGCTCAACAAAACAGGGGCGGGATGGCTACACCTTC.

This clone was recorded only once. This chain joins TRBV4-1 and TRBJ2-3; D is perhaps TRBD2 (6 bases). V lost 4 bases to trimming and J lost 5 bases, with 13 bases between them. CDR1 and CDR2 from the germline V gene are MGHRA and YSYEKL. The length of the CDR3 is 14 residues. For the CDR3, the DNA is TGCGCCAGCAGCCCCGAACGGGGGAGAGATACGCAGTATTTT. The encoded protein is CASSPERGRDTQYF.

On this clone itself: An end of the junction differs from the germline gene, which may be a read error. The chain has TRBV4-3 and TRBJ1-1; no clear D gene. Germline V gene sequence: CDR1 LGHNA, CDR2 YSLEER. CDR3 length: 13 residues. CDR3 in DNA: TGCGCCAGCAGCCAACTACCGAACTCTGAAGCTTTCTTT. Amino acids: CASSQLPNSEAFF.

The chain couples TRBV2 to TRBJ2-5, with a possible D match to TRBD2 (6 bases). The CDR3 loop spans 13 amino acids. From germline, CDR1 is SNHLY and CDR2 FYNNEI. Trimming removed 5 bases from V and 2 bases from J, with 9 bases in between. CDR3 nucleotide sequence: TGTGCCAGCAGTATGACTAGACAAGAGACCCAGTACTTC. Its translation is CASSMTRQETQYF.

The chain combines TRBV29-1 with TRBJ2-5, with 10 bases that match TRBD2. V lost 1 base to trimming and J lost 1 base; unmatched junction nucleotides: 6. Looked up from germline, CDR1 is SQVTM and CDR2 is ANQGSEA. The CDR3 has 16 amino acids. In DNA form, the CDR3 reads TGCAGCGTTGAAGCGGAGGGACTAGCGTCCCAAGAGACCCAGTACTTC. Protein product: CSVEAEGLASQETQYF. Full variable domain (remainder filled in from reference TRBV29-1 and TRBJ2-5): SAVISQKPSRDICQRGTSLTIQCQVDSQVTMMFWYRQQPGQSLTLIATANQGSEATYESGFVIDKFPISRPNLTFSTLTVSNMSPEDSSIYLCSVEAEGLASQETQYFGPGTRLLVL.

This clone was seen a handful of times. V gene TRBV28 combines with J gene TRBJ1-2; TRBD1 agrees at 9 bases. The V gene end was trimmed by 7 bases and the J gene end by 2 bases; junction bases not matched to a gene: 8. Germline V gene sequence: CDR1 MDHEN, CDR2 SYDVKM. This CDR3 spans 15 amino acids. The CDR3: CASTVDRGGNYGYTF. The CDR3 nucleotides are TGTGCCAGCACCGTAGACAGGGGGGGAAACTATGGCTACACCTTC.

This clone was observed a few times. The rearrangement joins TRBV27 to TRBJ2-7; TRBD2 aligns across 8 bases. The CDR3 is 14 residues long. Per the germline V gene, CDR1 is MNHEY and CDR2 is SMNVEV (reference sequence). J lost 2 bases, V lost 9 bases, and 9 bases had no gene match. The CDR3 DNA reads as TGTGCCAGTCAGAGACTAGCGTCCACCTACGAGCAGTACTTC. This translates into CASQRLASTYEQYF.

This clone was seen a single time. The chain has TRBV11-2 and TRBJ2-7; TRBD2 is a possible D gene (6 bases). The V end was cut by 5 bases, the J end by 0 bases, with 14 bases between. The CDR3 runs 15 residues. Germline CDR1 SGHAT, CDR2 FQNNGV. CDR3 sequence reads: CASSLTAGTSYEQYF. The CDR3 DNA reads TGTGCCAGCAGCCTGACGGCGGGAACCTCCTACGAGCAGTACTTC.